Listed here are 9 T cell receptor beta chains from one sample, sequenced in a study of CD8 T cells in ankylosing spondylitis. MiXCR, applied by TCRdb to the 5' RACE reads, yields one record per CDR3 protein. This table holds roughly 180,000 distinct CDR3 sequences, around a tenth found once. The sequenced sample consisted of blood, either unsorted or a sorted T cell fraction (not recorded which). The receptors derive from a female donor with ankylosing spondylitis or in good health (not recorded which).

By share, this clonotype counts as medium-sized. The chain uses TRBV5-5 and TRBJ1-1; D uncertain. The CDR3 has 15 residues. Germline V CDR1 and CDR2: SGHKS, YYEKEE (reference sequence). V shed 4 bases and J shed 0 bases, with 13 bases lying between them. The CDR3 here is CASSPSDLMNTEAFF. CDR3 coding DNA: TGTGCCAGCAGCCCCTCGGACTTAATGAACACTGAAGCTTTCTTT.

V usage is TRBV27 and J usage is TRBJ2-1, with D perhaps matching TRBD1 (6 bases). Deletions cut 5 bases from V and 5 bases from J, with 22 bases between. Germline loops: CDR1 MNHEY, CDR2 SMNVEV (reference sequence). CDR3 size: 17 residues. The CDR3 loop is CASSARQALREHNEQFF. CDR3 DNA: TGTGCCAGCAGTGCCAGACAGGCCCTAAGGGAACACAATGAGCAGTTCTTC.

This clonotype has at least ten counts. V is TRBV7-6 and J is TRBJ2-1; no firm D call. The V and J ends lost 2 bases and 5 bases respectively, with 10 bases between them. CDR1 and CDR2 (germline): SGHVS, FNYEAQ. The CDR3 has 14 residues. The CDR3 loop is CASSLSRIDNEQFF. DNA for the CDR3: TGTGCCAGCAGCTTAAGTAGGATCGACAATGAGCAGTTCTTC.

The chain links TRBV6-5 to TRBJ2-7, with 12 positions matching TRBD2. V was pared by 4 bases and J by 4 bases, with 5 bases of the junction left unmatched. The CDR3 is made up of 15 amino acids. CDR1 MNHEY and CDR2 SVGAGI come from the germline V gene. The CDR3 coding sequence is TGTGCCAGCAGTTCCGGGACTAGCGGGCCGTACGAGCAGTACTTC. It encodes CASSSGTSGPYEQYF.

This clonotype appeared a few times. For the CDR3, the DNA is TGTGCCAGCAGCCTCTGGGCCAAGGAGACCCAGTACTTC. Residues: CASSLWAKETQYF. The chain couples TRBV7-2 to TRBJ2-5; the D is unclear. Germline V gene data show CDR1 as SGHTA and CDR2 as FQGNSA. V was clipped by 5 bases and J by 5 bases, with 12 bases between them. The CDR3 spans 13 residues.

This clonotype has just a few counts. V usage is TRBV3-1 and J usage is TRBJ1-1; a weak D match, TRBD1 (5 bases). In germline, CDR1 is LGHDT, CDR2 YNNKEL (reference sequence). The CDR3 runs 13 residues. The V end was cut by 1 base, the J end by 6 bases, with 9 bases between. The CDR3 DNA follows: TGTGCCAGCAGCCAAGGGGTGGGGCCTGAAGCTTTCTTT. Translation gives CASSQGVGPEAFF.

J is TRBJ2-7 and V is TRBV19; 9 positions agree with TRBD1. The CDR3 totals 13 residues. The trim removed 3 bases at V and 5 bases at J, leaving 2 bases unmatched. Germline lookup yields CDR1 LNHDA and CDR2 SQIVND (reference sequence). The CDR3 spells CASSIRQGDEQYF. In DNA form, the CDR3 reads TGTGCCAGTAGTATCAGACAGGGGGACGAGCAGTACTTC.

CDR3 sequence (DNA): TGTGCCACCAGCAGAGCGCCGGTACGGGGGGCCTTTTACAATGAGCAGTTCTTC. This translates into CATSRAPVRGAFYNEQFF. This chain links TRBV15 with TRBJ2-1; D might be TRBD2 (7 bases). The CDR3 loop spans 18 amino acids. The germline CDR1 and CDR2 sequences are LNHNV and YYDKDF (reference sequence). The V and J ends lost 1 base and 4 bases respectively, with 20 bases between them.

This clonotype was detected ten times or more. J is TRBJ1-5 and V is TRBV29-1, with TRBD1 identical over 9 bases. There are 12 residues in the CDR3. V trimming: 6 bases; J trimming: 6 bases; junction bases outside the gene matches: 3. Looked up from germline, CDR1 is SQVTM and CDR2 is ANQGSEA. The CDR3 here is CSVGQGSQPQHF. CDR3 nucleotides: TGCAGCGTAGGACAGGGGAGTCAGCCCCAGCATTTT. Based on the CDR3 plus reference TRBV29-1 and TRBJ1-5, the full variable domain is SAVISQKPSRDICQRGTSLTIQCQVDSQVTMMFWYRQQPGQSLTLIATANQGSEATYESGFVIDKFPISRPNLTFSTLTVSNMSPEDSSIYLCSVGQGSQPQHFGDGTRLSIL.